What follows are 11 T cell receptor beta chains derived from one specimen sequenced in a study of T-cell memory formation after mild COVID-19. In TCRdb, the 5' RACE reads were re-called with MiXCR into one record per CDR3 protein. The sample yields about 540,000 distinct CDR3 sequences, roughly 20% seen once. Sequenced: PBMCs or a T cell subset sorted from them (not recorded which). These receptors all come from an adult woman who had mild COVID-19 (a few samples of this study predate the infection). Cell type and time point are not known.

This clonotype was counted between two and nine times. This chain links TRBV5-1 with TRBJ2-1; 8 bases align to TRBD2. Germline V gene data show CDR1 as SGHRS and CDR2 as YFSETQ. The CDR3 covers 16 residues. V dropped 5 bases and J dropped 5; count of bases not matched to a gene: 12. CDR3 nucleotide sequence: TGCGCCAGCAGTTTACTAGCGGCCAATATAAACAATGAGCAGTTCTTC. This gives the protein CASSLLAANINNEQFF.

The chain joins TRBV7-3 to TRBJ1-1; no definite D call. The CDR3 length is 13 residues. The V end was cut by 3 bases, the J end by 5 bases, with 10 bases between. The germline V gene has CDR1 SGHTA and CDR2 FQGTGA. The CDR3 nucleotides read TGTGCCAGCAGCTTTTCAGAAGGGACTGAAGCTTTCTTT. Amino acid sequence: CASSFSEGTEAFF.

The gene calls are TRBV27 and TRBJ2-5; D is ambiguous. Deletions cut 0 bases from V and 2 bases from J, with 7 bases between. The CDR3 has 14 amino acids. The V gene's germline CDR1 is MNHEY and CDR2 SMNVEV (reference sequence). In DNA, the CDR3 is TGTGCCAGCAGTTTATCCTGGTCGCAAGAGACCCAGTACTTC. It is translated as CASSLSWSQETQYF.

This clonotype was detected a few times. The V gene is TRBV18, the J gene TRBJ1-2, with 9 bases matching TRBD1. V lost 3 bases to trimming and J lost 6 bases; unmatched junction nucleotides: 11. The CDR3 totals 16 residues. Per the germline V gene, CDR1 is KGHSH and CDR2 is LQKENI. CDR3 amino acids: CASSPSAGTGTHGYTF. The CDR3, as DNA: TGTGCCAGCTCACCCTCCGCCGGGACAGGGACCCATGGCTACACCTTC.

V gene TRBV5-1 combines with J gene TRBJ1-2, with D perhaps matching TRBD1 (5 bases). Between the trimmed V and J ends, which lost 4 bases and 4 bases, there was a span of 11 bases. CDR1 is SGHRS and CDR2 is YFSETQ in the germline V gene. The CDR3 loop spans 13 amino acids. The CDR3 sequence is CASSLTTAYGYTF. The DNA of the CDR3 is TGCGCCAGCAGCCTCACGACAGCCTATGGCTACACCTTC. The complete variable domain, with remaining parts taken from reference TRBV5-1 and TRBJ1-2, reads KAGVTQTPRYLIKTRGQQVTLSCSPISGHRSVSWYQQTPGQGLQFLFEYFSETQRNKGNFPGRFSGRQFSNSRSEMNVSTLELGDSALYLCASSLTTAYGYTFGSGTRLTVV.

This chain uses TRBV5-1 with TRBJ2-7, with D possibly TRBD2 on 5 matching bases. Germline values: CDR1 SGHRS, CDR2 YFSETQ. This CDR3 region has 14 residues. V was shortened by 2 bases and J by 2 bases, with 11 bases between the two germline ends. The CDR3 sequence: CASSLAEAPYEQYF. In DNA, the CDR3 is TGCGCCAGCAGCTTAGCGGAAGCCCCCTACGAGCAGTACTTC.

The chain employs TRBV18 and TRBJ1-2; 7 bases agree with TRBD1. The J segment lost 6 bases and the V segment lost 0 bases, leaving 7 bases of the junction unmatched. CDR1 is KGHSH, CDR2 LQKENI, per germline. The CDR3 length is 15 residues. CDR3 bases: TGTGCCAGCTCACCACCCGACAGGGCCCCGGATGGCTACACCTTC. Translated: CASSPPDRAPDGYTF.

The chain links TRBV12-3 or TRBV12-4 to TRBJ1-1; D may be TRBD1 (5 bases). V was trimmed by 7 bases and J by 11 bases, leaving 17 bases between them. CDR3 length: 12 residues. The CDR3 spells CASISRTWSAFF. CDR3 nucleotide sequence: TGTGCCAGCATTTCCCGGACATGGTCGGCTTTCTTT.

The V call is TRBV20-1, the J call TRBJ2-5; TRBD2 matches at 13 bases. The CDR3 runs to 16 residues. V trimming: 3 bases; J trimming: 2 bases; junction bases outside the gene matches: 6. Per the germline V gene, CDR1 is DFQATT and CDR2 is SNEGSKA (reference sequence). CDR3 sequence (DNA): TGCAGTGCTAGTAAGGGGACTAGCGGGACACAAGAGACCCAGTACTTC. Translated: CSASKGTSGTQETQYF.

CDR3 in DNA: TGTGCTAGTGGTTTGGGAGGTTATTCGGACAGGAGTTTCTCCTACGAGCAGTACTTC. As protein: CASGLGGYSDRSFSYEQYF. The chain joins TRBV12-5 to TRBJ2-7, with 7 bases that match TRBD1. Germline CDR1 is LGHNT and CDR2 is FRNRAP. This CDR3 is built from 19 residues. V lost 1 base and J lost 0; bases outside the gene matches: 15.

This rearrangement joins TRBV11-3 to TRBJ1-1; 8 bases are a match to TRBD1. Germline CDR1 is SGHNT and CDR2 is YENEEA. CDR3 length: 16 residues. The trim removed 5 bases at V and 8 bases at J, leaving 16 bases unmatched. CDR3 coding DNA: TGTGCCAGCAGCCCTGCCGGGACAGGTGTCCAAGGGGAAGCTTTCTTT. Amino acids: CASSPAGTGVQGEAFF.